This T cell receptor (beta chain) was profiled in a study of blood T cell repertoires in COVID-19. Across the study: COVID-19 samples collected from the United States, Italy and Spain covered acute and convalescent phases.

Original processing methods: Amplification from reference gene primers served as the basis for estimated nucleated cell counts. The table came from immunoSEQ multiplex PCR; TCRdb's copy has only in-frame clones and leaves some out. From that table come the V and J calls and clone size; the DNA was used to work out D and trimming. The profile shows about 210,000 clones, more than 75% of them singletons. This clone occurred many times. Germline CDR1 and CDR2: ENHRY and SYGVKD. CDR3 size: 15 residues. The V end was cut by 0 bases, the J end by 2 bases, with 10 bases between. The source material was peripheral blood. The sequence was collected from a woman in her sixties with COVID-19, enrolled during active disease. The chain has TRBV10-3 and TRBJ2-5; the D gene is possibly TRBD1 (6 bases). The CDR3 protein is CAISESGGTQETQYF. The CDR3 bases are TGTGCCATCAGTGAGTCTGGGGGCACTCAAGAGACCCAGTACTTC.